The T cell receptor beta chain described here comes from a study of regulatory T cells in long-lasting Graves disease. General study findings and limits: Rather than thyroid tissue, only peripheral blood underwent study. Favored usage of TRBV28, TRBJ1-2 and TRBJ2-5 was recorded in persistent disease.

Trimming removed 1 base from V and 6 bases from J, with 9 bases in between. The CDR3 is 13 residues long. In germline, CDR1 is SEHNR, CDR2 FQNEAQ (reference sequence). Arm-PCR of CDR3 regions and iRepertoire HTBI primers were the basis on which TCR beta libraries were built. Source study methods: Looking across samples, the authors found about 62 TRBV and approximately 13 TRBJ segments. From the multiplex PCR reads, TCRdb called clonotypes with MiXCR, one entry per CDR3 protein. The V and J calls here are based on TCRdb, not the publication. The sample records approximately 470,000 distinct CDR3 sequences, about a fifth being singletons. Noted time point: persistent/refractory GD, antithyroid drugs over 5 years with positive TRAb. The TCR library was prepared using RNA isolated from PBMCs. As regards this clonotype: Antigen specificity is unknown. A read error may be the cause here, since a much bigger clone is one base away.

This sequence was found in a female donor with Graves disease. This chain connects TRBV7-9 to TRBJ1-2, with D unclear. The sample consisted of peripheral blood mononuclear cells (PBMCs), taken when the disease was refractory, from a patient treated with antithyroid drugs. This CDR3 reads CASSLEPWHGYTF. The CDR3 nucleotides are TGTGCCAGCAGCTTAGAGCCGTGGCATGGCTACACCTTC.